This T cell receptor (beta chain) was profiled in a study of blood T cell repertoires in COVID-19. Across the study: The analysed material was cDNA or gDNA that came from T cells, B-cell-depleted T cells, or PBMCs.

Germline V gives CDR1 PRHDT, CDR2 FYEKMQ (reference sequence). V was clipped by 3 bases and J by 8 bases, with 10 bases between them. The CDR3 loop spans 13 amino acids. Sequencing was performed with immunoSEQ multiplex PCR; in TCRdb, only in-frame clones are kept and a portion is missing. This sample has over 300,000 clones; 80% to 90% occur once, and the top ten carry under 8%. The receptor comes from a young man who had recovered from COVID-19. Input material: peripheral blood. This chain joins TRBV13 and TRBJ1-4; D uncertain. CDR3 sequence (DNA): TGTGCCAGCAGCTTCAGAAGAGGGGAAAAACTGTTTTTT. It specifies CASSFRRGEKLFF.